This paragraph reports one T cell receptor beta chain. Antigen specificity is unknown. The sample is drawn from a study of cytomegalovirus exposure and HLA in healthy donors. With 60 Vbeta and 13 Jbeta primers, the PCR was carried out. The table came from immunoSEQ multiplex PCR; TCRdb's copy has only in-frame clones and leaves some out. The repertoire table contains about 130,000 clones. CDR1 is SNHLY, CDR2 FYNNEI, per germline. The CDR3 consists of 13 residues. With 8 bases removed from V and 6 bases from J, the gap between germline ends came to 13 bases. Broader study findings: Most sequenced TCRs were rare (though some public TCRs occurred in many donors).

Donors had nominal health at sampling but likely had unrecorded immune exposures. Sequencing used PBMCs. This TCR came from a woman between 40 and 50 years old in good health and CMV-seropositive. The chain carries TRBV2 and TRBJ1-4, with D perhaps matching TRBD1 (5 bases). CDR3 loop: CASCRVDYEKLFF. The CDR3 DNA is TGTGCCAGCTGCAGGGTAGACTATGAAAAACTGTTTTTT.